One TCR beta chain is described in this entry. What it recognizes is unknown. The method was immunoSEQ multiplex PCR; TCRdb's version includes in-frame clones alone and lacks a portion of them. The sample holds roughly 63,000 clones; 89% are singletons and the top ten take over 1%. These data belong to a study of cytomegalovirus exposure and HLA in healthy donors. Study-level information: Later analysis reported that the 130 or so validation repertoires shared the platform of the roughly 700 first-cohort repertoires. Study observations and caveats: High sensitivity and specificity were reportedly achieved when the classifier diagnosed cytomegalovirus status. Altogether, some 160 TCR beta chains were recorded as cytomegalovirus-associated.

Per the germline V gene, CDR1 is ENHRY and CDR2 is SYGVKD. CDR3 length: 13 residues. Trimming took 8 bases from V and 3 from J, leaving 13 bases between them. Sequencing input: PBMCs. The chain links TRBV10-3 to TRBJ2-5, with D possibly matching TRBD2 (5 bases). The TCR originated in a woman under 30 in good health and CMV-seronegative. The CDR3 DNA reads TGTGCCATCTGGTCGGGATACGAAGAGACCCAGTACTTC. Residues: CAIWSGYEETQYF.